Listed below are T cell receptor beta chains from one sample, sequenced in a study of blood T cells in healthy people across ages. TCRdb analysed the 5' RACE reads with MiXCR anew, one entry per CDR3 protein. The table lists 600,000 to 800,000 distinct CDR3 sequences, roughly half of them singletons. The sequenced sample consisted of blood. The receptor set was obtained from a woman of 80 years or more in good health. The CDR3 runs from the conserved cysteine through the conserved F or W. Fields, in order: CDR3 protein, J gene, V gene.

CAIRAGTGMTDTQYF TRBJ2-3 TRBV10-3
CASSQGHLYNEQFF TRBJ2-1 TRBV3-1
CASSLDPQFF TRBJ2-1 TRBV7-9
CASSPPGLRREYNEQFF TRBJ2-1 TRBV18
CSAWTSEHYEQYF TRBJ2-7 TRBV20-1
CAWSRWGLVSSNEQFF TRBJ2-1 TRBV30
CASSPLWAGRDYGYTF TRBJ1-2 TRBV7-9
CASSLWGAPRGRAYNQPQHF TRBJ1-5 TRBV7-3
CASSEAYSGANVLTF TRBJ2-6 TRBV2
CASQGLGGLYNEQFF TRBJ2-1 TRBV3-1
CSDLQRTGAADTQYF TRBJ2-3 TRBV20-1
CATSRGVSLNTGELFF TRBJ2-2 TRBV15
CASKASGLDYGYTF TRBJ1-2 TRBV2
CASSLRPGELFF TRBJ2-2 TRBV14
CASSYRGTGAYNEQFF TRBJ2-1 TRBV6-5
CASRPDSEHQPQHF TRBJ1-5 TRBV12-3/TRBV12-4
CASSSSGGNYNEQFF TRBJ2-1 TRBV12-3/TRBV12-4